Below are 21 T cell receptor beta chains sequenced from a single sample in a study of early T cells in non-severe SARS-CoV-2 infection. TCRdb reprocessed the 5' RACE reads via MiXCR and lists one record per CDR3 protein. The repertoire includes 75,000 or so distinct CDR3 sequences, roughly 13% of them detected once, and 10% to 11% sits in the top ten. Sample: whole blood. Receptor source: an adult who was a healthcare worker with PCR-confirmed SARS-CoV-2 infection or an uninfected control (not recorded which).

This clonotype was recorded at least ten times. This chain's CDR3 is CASSIPGRDEQFF. The DNA of the CDR3 is TGTGCCAGCAGCATCCCAGGGCGCGATGAGCAGTTCTTC. The chain is built from TRBV7-9 and TRBJ2-1, with a possible D match to TRBD1 (5 bases). The CDR3 covers 13 residues. CDR1 and CDR2 from the germline V gene are SEHNR and FQNEAQ (reference sequence). Trimming removed 5 bases from V and 8 bases from J, with 13 bases in between.

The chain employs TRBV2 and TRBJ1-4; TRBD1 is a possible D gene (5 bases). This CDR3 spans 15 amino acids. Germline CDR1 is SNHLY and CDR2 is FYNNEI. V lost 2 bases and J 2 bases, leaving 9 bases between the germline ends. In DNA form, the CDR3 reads TGTGCCAGCAGTGAAAGCAGGGCCACTAATGAAAAACTGTTTTTT. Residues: CASSESRATNEKLFF.

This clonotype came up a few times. For the CDR3, the DNA is TGTGCCAGCAGTTTAAGCGGGGAGAACACTGAAGCTTTCTTT. Translating gives CASSLSGENTEAFF. The chain couples TRBV12-3 or TRBV12-4 to TRBJ1-1; D remains ambiguous. The CDR3 is made up of 14 amino acids. Between the trimmed V and J ends, which lost 2 bases and 1 base, there was a span of 8 bases.

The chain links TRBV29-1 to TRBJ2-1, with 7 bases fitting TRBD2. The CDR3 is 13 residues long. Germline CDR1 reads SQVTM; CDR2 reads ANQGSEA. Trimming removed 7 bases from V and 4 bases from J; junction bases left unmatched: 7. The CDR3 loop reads CSAGGLLYNEQFF. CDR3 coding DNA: TGCAGCGCGGGGGGACTACTATACAATGAGCAGTTCTTC.

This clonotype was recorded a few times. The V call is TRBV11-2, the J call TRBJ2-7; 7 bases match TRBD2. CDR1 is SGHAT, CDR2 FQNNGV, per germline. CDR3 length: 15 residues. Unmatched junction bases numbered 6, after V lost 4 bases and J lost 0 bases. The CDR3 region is CASSWGGTASYEQYF. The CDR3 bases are TGTGCCAGCAGCTGGGGGGGGACGGCCTCCTACGAGCAGTACTTC.

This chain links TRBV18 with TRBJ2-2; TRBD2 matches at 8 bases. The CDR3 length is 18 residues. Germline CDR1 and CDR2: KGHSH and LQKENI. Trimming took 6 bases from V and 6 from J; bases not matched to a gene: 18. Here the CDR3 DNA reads TGTGCCAGCTCGGCAAGTTACAGTGGGACTAGATTGGCCGGGGAGCTGTTTTTT. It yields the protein CASSASYSGTRLAGELFF.

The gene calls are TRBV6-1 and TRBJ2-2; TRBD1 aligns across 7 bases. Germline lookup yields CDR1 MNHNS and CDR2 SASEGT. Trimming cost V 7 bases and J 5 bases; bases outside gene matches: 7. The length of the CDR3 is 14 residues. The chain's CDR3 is CASNRQGSTGELFF. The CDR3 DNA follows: TGTGCCAGCAACAGACAGGGAAGTACCGGGGAGCTGTTTTTT.

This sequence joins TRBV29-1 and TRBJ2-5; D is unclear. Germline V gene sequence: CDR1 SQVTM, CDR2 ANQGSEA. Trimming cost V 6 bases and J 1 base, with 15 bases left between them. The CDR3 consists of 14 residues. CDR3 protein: CSVYSPAGQETQYF. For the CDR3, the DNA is TGCAGCGTCTACTCTCCGGCAGGCCAAGAGACCCAGTACTTC.

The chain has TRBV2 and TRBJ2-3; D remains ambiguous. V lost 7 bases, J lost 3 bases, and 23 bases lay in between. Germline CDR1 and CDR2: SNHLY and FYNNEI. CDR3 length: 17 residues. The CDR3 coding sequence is TGTGCCAGCAACCAACCGGCGGCCACTACCCAAACAGATACGCAGTATTTT. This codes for CASNQPAATTQTDTQYF.

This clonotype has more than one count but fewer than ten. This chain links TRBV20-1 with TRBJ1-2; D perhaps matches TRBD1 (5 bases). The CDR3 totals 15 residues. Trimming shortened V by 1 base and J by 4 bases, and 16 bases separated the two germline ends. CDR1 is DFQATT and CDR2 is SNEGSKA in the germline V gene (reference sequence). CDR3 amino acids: CSARVLRGGSYGYTF. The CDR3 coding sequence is TGCAGTGCTAGAGTCTTACGGGGCGGAAGCTATGGCTACACCTTC.

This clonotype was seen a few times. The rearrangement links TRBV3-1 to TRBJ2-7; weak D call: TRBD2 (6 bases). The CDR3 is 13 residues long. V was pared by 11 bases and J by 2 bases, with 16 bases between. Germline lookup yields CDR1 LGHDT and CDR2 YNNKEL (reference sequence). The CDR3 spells CASAGLPPYEQYF. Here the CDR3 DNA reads TGTGCCTCCGCTGGACTACCCCCCTACGAGCAGTACTTC.

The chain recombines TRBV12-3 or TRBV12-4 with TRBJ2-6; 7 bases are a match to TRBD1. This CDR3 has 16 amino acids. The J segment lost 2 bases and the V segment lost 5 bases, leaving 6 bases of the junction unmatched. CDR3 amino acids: CASSNRQGAGANVLTF. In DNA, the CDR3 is TGTGCCAGCAGTAATCGACAGGGCGCTGGGGCCAACGTCCTGACTTTC.

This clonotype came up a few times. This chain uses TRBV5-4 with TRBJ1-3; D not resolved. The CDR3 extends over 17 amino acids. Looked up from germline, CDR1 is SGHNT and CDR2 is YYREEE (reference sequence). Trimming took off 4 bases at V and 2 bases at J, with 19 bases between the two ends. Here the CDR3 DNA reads TGTGCCAGCAGCAAGGGTGGCGGCTCCCGGCCTGGAAACACCATATATTTT. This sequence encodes CASSKGGGSRPGNTIYF.

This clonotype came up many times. The CDR3 nucleotides read TGTGCCAGCAGTGACGCCACATCGGGGAGAACCGGGGAGCTGTTTTTT. It encodes CASSDATSGRTGELFF. The V call is TRBV6-1, the J call TRBJ2-2; tentatively, D is TRBD2 (5 bases). Germline V lookup: CDR1 MNHNS, CDR2 SASEGT. The CDR3 is made up of 16 amino acids. Deletions cut 3 bases from V and 5 bases from J, with 16 bases between.

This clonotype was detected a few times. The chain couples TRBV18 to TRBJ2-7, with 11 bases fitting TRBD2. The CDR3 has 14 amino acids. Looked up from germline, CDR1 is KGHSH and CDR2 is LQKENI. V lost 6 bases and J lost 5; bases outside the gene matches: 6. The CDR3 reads CASSPTSGGNEQYF. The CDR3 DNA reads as TGTGCCAGCTCTCCTACTAGCGGGGGCAACGAGCAGTACTTC.

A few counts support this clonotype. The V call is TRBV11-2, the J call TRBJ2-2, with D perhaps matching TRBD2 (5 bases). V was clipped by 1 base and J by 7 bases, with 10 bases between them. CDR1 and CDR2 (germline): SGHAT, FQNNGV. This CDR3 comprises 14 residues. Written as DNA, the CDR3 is TGTGCCAGCAGCTTAGCGGGGTCGGGCGGGGAGCTGTTTTTT. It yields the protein CASSLAGSGGELFF.

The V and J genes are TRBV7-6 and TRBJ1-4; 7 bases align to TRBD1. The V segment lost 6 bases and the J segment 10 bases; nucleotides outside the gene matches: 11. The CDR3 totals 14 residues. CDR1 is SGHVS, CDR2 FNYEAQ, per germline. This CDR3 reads CASSSRDSGTKLFF. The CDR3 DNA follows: TGTGCCAGCAGTTCCCGGGACAGCGGGACAAAACTGTTTTTT.

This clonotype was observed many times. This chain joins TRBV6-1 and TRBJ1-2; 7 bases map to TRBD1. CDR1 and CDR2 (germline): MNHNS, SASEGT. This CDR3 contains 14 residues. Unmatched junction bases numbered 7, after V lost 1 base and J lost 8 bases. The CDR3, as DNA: TGTGCCAGCAGTGAAGGAGGGGGCGCTGGAGGCTACACCTTC. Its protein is CASSEGGGAGGYTF.

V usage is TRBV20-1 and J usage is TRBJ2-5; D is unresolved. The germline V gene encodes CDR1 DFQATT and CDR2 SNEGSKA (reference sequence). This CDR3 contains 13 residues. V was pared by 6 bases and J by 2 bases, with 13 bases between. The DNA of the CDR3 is TGCAGTGCGTACGTCCCTAGGCAAGAGACCCAGTACTTC. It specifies CSAYVPRQETQYF.

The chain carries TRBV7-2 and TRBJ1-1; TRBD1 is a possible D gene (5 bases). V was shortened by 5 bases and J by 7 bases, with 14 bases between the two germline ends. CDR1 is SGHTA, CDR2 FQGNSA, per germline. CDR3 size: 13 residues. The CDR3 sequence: CASSQGLRVEAFF. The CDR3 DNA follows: TGTGCCAGCAGCCAGGGTTTGAGGGTTGAAGCTTTCTTT.

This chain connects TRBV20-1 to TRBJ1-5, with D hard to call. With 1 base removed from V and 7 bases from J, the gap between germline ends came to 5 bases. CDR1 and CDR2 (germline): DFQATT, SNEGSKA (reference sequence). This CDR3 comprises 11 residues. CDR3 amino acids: CSARVGQPQHF. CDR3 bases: TGCAGTGCTAGAGTAGGGCAGCCCCAGCATTTT.